This T cell receptor (beta chain) was observed in a study of post-analysis software for immune sequencing data. Study-level background: Relapsing-remitting, secondary progressive and progressive-relapsing forms made up the multiple sclerosis disease courses. Study-wide findings and caveats: There were a few TRBV segments more frequent in patients than controls, and TRBV5-6, TRBV5-1 and TRBV20-1 were among them. Patients with multiple sclerosis recorded significantly lower normalized Chao1 diversity than controls, the study found. When the samples were clustered directly with F measure, those that had been prepared in the same batch showed strong co-clustering.

Prepared TCR beta cDNA libraries contained unique molecular identifiers. TCRdb reanalysed the PCR reads using MiXCR and keeps one entry per CDR3 protein. The table shows roughly 600,000 distinct CDR3 sequences, with around 40% occurring only once. V lost 3 bases and J lost 10, with 11 bases in between. This CDR3 is 12 amino acids long. The germline gives CDR1 SGDLS, CDR2 YYNGEE. A note on this clonotype: Its antigen is currently unknown.

The chain uses TRBV9 and TRBJ2-1, with D possibly being TRBD1 or TRBD2 (5 bases each). The TCR comes from a girl aged 5-17 years with multiple sclerosis. The sample was blood. CDR3 region: CASSEQEEEQFF. DNA of the CDR3: TGTGCCAGCAGCGAACAGGAGGAAGAGCAGTTCTTC.